Below are 22 T cell receptor beta chains sequenced from a single sample in a study of control samples from healthy donors and cancer patients. Clones were read by immunoSEQ multiplex PCR, and TCRdb kept only the in-frame ones, dropping some. The data contain about 150,000 clones, about 90% of them singletons. Sequenced sample: blood. The receptors stem from a man in his late teens or twenties in good health.

The rearrangement joins TRBV28 to TRBJ1-2; 9 bases fit TRBD1. This CDR3 has 15 amino acids. CDR1 MDHEN and CDR2 SYDVKM come from the germline V gene. V dropped 6 bases and J dropped 4; count of bases not matched to a gene: 9. In DNA form, the CDR3 reads TGTGCCAGCAGGGGGACAGGGACAACCCCCTATGGCTACACCTTC. This translates into CASRGTGTTPYGYTF.

The rearrangement uses TRBV4-3 and TRBJ1-2; the D gene is possibly TRBD1 (5 bases). CDR3 length equals 15 residues. Germline V lookup: CDR1 LGHNA, CDR2 YSLEER. With 0 bases removed from V and 2 bases from J, the gap between germline ends came to 10 bases. The CDR3 DNA is TGCGCCAGCAGCCAAGATCTTCCAGGGAACTATGGCTACACCTTC. Translating gives CASSQDLPGNYGYTF.

The chain combines TRBV7-2 with TRBJ1-2, with TRBD1 matching over 8 bases. With V trimmed by 0 bases and J by 6 bases, 6 bases remained unmatched. The length of the CDR3 is 15 residues. Per the germline V gene, CDR1 is SGHTA and CDR2 is FQGNSA. CDR3 bases: TGTGCCAGCAGCTTAGCGGGTGCCAGGGGGCATGGCTACACCTTC. Its protein is CASSLAGARGHGYTF. The whole variable domain, remainder taken from reference TRBV7-2 and TRBJ1-2, is GAGVSQSPSNKVTEKGKDVELRCDPISGHTALYWYRQSLGQGLEFLIYFQGNSAPDKSGLPSDRFSAERTGGSVSTLTIQRTQQEDSAVYLCASSLAGARGHGYTFGSGTRLTVV.

This clone was picked up one time. This chain joins TRBV11-2 and TRBJ1-5, with no clear D. Trimming left V 5 bases short and J 3 bases short, with 8 bases between. The V gene's germline CDR1 is SGHAT and CDR2 FQNNGV. This CDR3 has 13 amino acids. The CDR3 protein is CASSEGYNQPQHF. CDR3 nucleotides: TGTGCCAGCAGCGAGGGTTACAATCAGCCCCAGCATTTT.

The chain recombines TRBV27 with TRBJ2-2; D gene ambiguous. The germline gives CDR1 MNHEY, CDR2 SMNVEV (reference sequence). CDR3 length: 14 amino acids. V was trimmed by 3 bases and J by 0 bases, leaving 5 bases between them. The CDR3, as DNA: TGTGCCAGCAGTTTTAGGACGAACACCGGGGAGCTGTTTTTT. Its protein product is CASSFRTNTGELFF.

Comments on this clone: Other DNA variants within this sample encode the same CDR3. The chain joins TRBV5-1 to TRBJ2-7; D not certain. Trimming took 0 bases from V and 3 from J, leaving 4 bases between them. The CDR3 length is 12 residues. Germline CDR1 reads SGHRS; CDR2 reads YFSETQ. This CDR3 reads CASSLEGYEQYF. The CDR3 nucleotides are TGCGCCAGCAGCTTGGAAGGCTACGAGCAGTACTTC.

The genes are TRBV7-2 and TRBJ2-1; 10 positions agree with TRBD1. This CDR3 contains 16 residues. CDR1 and CDR2 from the germline V gene are SGHTA and FQGNSA. Unmatched junction bases numbered 4, after V lost 1 base and J lost 4 bases. In nucleotides, the CDR3 is TGTGCCAGCAGCTTAGTTGGACAGGGGGATTACAATGAGCAGTTCTTC. Its translation: CASSLVGQGDYNEQFF. Supplemented by reference TRBV7-2 and TRBJ2-1, the full variable domain reads GAGVSQSPSNKVTEKGKDVELRCDPISGHTALYWYRQSLGQGLEFLIYFQGNSAPDKSGLPSDRFSAERTGGSVSTLTIQRTQQEDSAVYLCASSLVGQGDYNEQFFGPGTRLTVL.

The CDR3 region is CASSYGIGELFF. For the CDR3, the DNA is TGTGCCAGCAGTTACGGGATCGGGGAGCTGTTTTTT. This sequence joins TRBV6-2 or TRBV6-3 and TRBJ2-2, with D hard to call. The V end was cut by 2 bases, the J end by 7 bases, with 5 bases between. Germline CDR1 reads MNHEY; CDR2 reads SVGEGT. CDR3 size: 12 residues.

The J gene is TRBJ1-2, the V gene TRBV7-2, with D possibly being TRBD1 (5 bases). The CDR3 length is 15 residues. Germline V gene data show CDR1 as SGHTA and CDR2 as FQGNSA. The germline V and J ends were trimmed by 5 bases and 4 bases, with 17 bases remaining between them. In DNA form, the CDR3 reads TGTGCCAGCAGCCAGCCGACAGCAATCTCCTATGGCTACACCTTC. Translation gives CASSQPTAISYGYTF.

This clone was seen once. The rearrangement links TRBV7-9 to TRBJ2-2; the match to TRBD2 covers 10 bases. This CDR3 has 16 residues. Germline CDR1 and CDR2: SEHNR and FQNEAQ (reference sequence). Germline trimming cut 4 bases from V and 1 base from J; bases unmatched to any gene: 3. Here the CDR3 DNA reads TGTGCCAGCAGCTCAGGGACTAGCGAGAACACCGGGGAGCTGTTTTTT. Translated: CASSSGTSENTGELFF.

The chain uses TRBV28 and TRBJ1-5; D is perhaps TRBD1 (5 bases). The CDR3 has 12 amino acids. Between the trimmed V and J ends, which lost 8 bases and 6 bases, there was a span of 11 bases. Germline V gives CDR1 MDHEN, CDR2 SYDVKM. The CDR3 region is CASRGGSQPQHF. The CDR3 DNA reads TGTGCCAGCCGGGGGGGGAGTCAGCCCCAGCATTTT.

This clone was counted between two and nine times. The rearrangement uses TRBV2 and TRBJ2-2; TRBD1 might be the D (5 bases). V dropped 4 bases and J dropped 1 base, with 7 bases sitting between them. The CDR3 has 14 residues. CDR1 and CDR2 (germline): SNHLY, FYNNEI. The CDR3 protein is CASSVTGNTGELFF. CDR3 sequence (DNA): TGTGCCAGCAGTGTTACAGGGAACACCGGGGAGCTGTTTTTT.

CDR3 loop: CASRHTGFASNEQFF. The CDR3 DNA follows: TGTGCCAGCAGACATACAGGGTTTGCGAGCAATGAGCAGTTCTTC. The V call is TRBV7-9, the J call TRBJ2-1, with a possible D match to TRBD1 (6 bases). This CDR3 contains 15 residues. Per germline, CDR1 SEHNR and CDR2 FQNEAQ (reference sequence). V dropped 6 bases and J dropped 6 bases, with 18 bases sitting between them.

For this clone: A junction end diverges from the germline sequence, so it may reflect a read error. The chain is built from TRBV24-1 and TRBJ1-5, with 10 bases that match TRBD1. Germline CDR1 reads KGHDR; CDR2 reads SFDVKD. There are 15 residues in the CDR3. DNA for the CDR3: TGTGCCCCCAGGCGCGACAGGGGGCCGGGGCAGCCCCAGCATTTT. It specifies CAPRRDRGPGQPQHF.

V is TRBV14 and J is TRBJ2-5; D gene uncertain. The V end was cut by 1 base, the J end by 5 bases, with 11 bases between. The length of the CDR3 is 14 residues. Germline V gives CDR1 SGHDN, CDR2 FVKESK. The CDR3 is CASSQVSSRETQYF. The CDR3 DNA reads TGTGCCAGCAGCCAAGTCAGCTCTCGGGAGACCCAGTACTTC. The variable domain in full, with the rest retrieved from reference TRBV14 and TRBJ2-5, is EAGVTQFPSHSVIEKGQTVTLRCDPISGHDNLYWYRRVMGKEIKFLLHFVKESKQDESGMPNNRFLAERTGGTYSTLKVQPAELEDSGVYFCASSQVSSRETQYFGPGTRLLVL.

V usage is TRBV30 and J usage is TRBJ1-3; D unresolved. The CDR3 covers 13 residues. Trimming removed 8 bases at V and 1 base at J, with 12 bases between. Germline CDR1 is GTSNPN and CDR2 is SVGIG (reference sequence). The DNA of the CDR3 is TGTGCCAGAAAGGCCGTATCTGGAAACACCATATATTTT. The encoded protein is CARKAVSGNTIYF. Full variable domain (rest looked up from reference TRBV30 and TRBJ1-3): SQTIHQWPATLVQPVGSPLSLECTVEGTSNPNLYWYRQAAGRGLQLLFYSVGIGQISSEVPQNLSASRPQDRQFILSSKKLLLSDSGFYLCARKAVSGNTIYFGEGSWLTVV.

The rearrangement links TRBV7-8 to TRBJ2-3, with 8 positions matching TRBD2. Looked up from germline, CDR1 is SGHVS and CDR2 is FQNEAQ. The J segment lost 0 bases and the V segment lost 4 bases, leaving 9 bases of the junction unmatched. CDR3 length: 17 amino acids. The CDR3 sequence is CASSYQRGPTSTDTQYF. The CDR3 coding sequence is TGTGCCAGCAGCTACCAGCGGGGGCCGACTAGCACAGATACGCAGTATTTT.

The rearrangement joins TRBV5-5 to TRBJ1-5; TRBD1 matches at 10 bases. The CDR3 covers 15 residues. With 4 bases clipped from V and 6 bases from J, the junction kept 7 bases outside the gene matches. Germline CDR1 SGHKS, CDR2 YYEKEE (reference sequence). In nucleotides, the CDR3 is TGTGCCAGCAGCCCCGACAGGGGGCTAGGTCAGCCCCAGCATTTT. The encoded protein is CASSPDRGLGQPQHF. The full variable domain, with the rest looked up from reference TRBV5-5 and TRBJ1-5, is DAGVTQSPTHLIKTRGQQVTLRCSPISGHKSVSWYQQVLGQGPQFIFQYYEKEERGRGNFPDRFSARQFPNYSSELNVNALLLGDSALYLCASSPDRGLGQPQHFGDGTRLSIL.

J is TRBJ2-3 and V is TRBV4-1; D may be TRBD1 (7 bases). V was pared by 3 bases and J by 3 bases, with 16 bases between. The germline V gene encodes CDR1 MGHRA and CDR2 YSYEKL. The CDR3 contains 16 residues. Written as DNA, the CDR3 is TGCGCCAGCAGCCAGGGCTTCTCAGGGGGGACAGATACGCAGTATTTT. Translated: CASSQGFSGGTDTQYF.

DNA of the CDR3: TGTGCCAGCAGTTTTCGGTATACGGGACAGGGGAAGGATACGCAGTATTTT. Protein sequence: CASSFRYTGQGKDTQYF. The chain is built from TRBV27 and TRBJ2-3; TRBD1 aligns across 10 bases. The CDR3 runs 17 residues. Germline CDR1 is MNHEY and CDR2 is SMNVEV (reference sequence). The V and J ends lost 3 bases and 6 bases, in that order; junction bases with no gene match: 12.

This clone was seen only once. The chain combines TRBV6-5 with TRBJ1-1; D might be TRBD1 (5 bases). Trimming took 0 bases from V and 1 from J, leaving 12 bases between them. The CDR3 spans 16 residues. CDR1 MNHEY and CDR2 SVGAGI come from the germline V gene. The chain's CDR3 is CASSYSRSRANTEAFF. CDR3 DNA sequence: TGTGCCAGCAGTTACTCGCGCAGCAGGGCGAACACTGAAGCTTTCTTT.

This chain uses TRBV30 with TRBJ2-1; D might be TRBD1 (6 bases). The ends were cut back, 4 bases at V and 6 bases at J, with 10 bases in the middle. The CDR3 runs 12 residues. The germline gives CDR1 GTSNPN, CDR2 SVGIG (reference sequence). CDR3 in amino acids: CAWTVGGNEQFF. The CDR3 bases are TGTGCCTGGACCGTAGGGGGCAATGAGCAGTTCTTC.